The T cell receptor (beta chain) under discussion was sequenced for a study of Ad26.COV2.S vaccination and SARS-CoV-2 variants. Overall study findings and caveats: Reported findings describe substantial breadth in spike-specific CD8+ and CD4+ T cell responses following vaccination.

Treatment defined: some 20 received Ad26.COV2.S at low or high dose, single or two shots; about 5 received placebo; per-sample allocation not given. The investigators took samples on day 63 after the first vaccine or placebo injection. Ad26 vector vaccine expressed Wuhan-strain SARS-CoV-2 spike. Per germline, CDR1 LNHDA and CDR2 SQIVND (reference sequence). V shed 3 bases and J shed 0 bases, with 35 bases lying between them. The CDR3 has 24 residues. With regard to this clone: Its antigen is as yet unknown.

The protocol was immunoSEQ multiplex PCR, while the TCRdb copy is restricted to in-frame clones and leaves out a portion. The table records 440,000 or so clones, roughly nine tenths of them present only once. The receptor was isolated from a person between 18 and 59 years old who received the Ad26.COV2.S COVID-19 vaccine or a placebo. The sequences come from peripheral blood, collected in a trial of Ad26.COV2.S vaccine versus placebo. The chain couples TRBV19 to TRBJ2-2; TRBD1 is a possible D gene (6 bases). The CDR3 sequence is CASSIATPWLAGVVWLANTGELFF. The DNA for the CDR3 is TGTGCCAGTAGTATCGCTACTCCCTGGCTAGCAGGGGTGGTTTGGTTAGCGAACACCGGGGAGCTGTTTTTT. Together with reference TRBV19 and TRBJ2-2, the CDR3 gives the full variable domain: DGGITQSPKYLFRKEGQNVTLSCEQNLNHDAMYWYRQDPGQGLRLIYYSQIVNDFQKGDIAEGYSVSREKKESFPLTVTSAQKNPTAFYLCASSIATPWLAGVVWLANTGELFFGEGSRLTVL.